This passage covers 2 T cell receptor beta chains from one sample sequenced in a study of blood T cell repertoires in COVID-19. This table comes from immunoSEQ multiplex PCR, and its TCRdb copy is limited to in-frame clones, with some not included. The table lists 350,000 or so clones, 87% of them singletons. The sequencing sample was made of PBMCs or T cells enriched from blood (not recorded which). Every receptor here comes from a woman aged 25 to 39 who had recovered from COVID-19.

The chain joins TRBV28 to TRBJ1-4, with TRBD1 as a possible D gene (5 bases). CDR3 length equals 15 residues. The V gene lost 3 bases and the J gene lost 8 bases, with 16 bases spanning the gap. Germline CDR1 is MDHEN and CDR2 is SYDVKM. This chain's CDR3 is CASSFMGTSEEKLFF. The CDR3 nucleotides are TGTGCCAGCAGTTTTATGGGGACTTCCGAGGAAAAACTGTTTTTT.

The chain uses TRBV30 and TRBJ2-5; possibly TRBD1 for D (5 bases). The length of the CDR3 is 14 residues. V shed 4 bases and J shed 1 base, with 13 bases lying between them. Germline CDR1 is GTSNPN and CDR2 is SVGIG (reference sequence). In DNA form, the CDR3 reads TGTGCCTGGACCCAGACAGCGACCCAAGAGACCCAGTACTTC. Amino acids: CAWTQTATQETQYF.